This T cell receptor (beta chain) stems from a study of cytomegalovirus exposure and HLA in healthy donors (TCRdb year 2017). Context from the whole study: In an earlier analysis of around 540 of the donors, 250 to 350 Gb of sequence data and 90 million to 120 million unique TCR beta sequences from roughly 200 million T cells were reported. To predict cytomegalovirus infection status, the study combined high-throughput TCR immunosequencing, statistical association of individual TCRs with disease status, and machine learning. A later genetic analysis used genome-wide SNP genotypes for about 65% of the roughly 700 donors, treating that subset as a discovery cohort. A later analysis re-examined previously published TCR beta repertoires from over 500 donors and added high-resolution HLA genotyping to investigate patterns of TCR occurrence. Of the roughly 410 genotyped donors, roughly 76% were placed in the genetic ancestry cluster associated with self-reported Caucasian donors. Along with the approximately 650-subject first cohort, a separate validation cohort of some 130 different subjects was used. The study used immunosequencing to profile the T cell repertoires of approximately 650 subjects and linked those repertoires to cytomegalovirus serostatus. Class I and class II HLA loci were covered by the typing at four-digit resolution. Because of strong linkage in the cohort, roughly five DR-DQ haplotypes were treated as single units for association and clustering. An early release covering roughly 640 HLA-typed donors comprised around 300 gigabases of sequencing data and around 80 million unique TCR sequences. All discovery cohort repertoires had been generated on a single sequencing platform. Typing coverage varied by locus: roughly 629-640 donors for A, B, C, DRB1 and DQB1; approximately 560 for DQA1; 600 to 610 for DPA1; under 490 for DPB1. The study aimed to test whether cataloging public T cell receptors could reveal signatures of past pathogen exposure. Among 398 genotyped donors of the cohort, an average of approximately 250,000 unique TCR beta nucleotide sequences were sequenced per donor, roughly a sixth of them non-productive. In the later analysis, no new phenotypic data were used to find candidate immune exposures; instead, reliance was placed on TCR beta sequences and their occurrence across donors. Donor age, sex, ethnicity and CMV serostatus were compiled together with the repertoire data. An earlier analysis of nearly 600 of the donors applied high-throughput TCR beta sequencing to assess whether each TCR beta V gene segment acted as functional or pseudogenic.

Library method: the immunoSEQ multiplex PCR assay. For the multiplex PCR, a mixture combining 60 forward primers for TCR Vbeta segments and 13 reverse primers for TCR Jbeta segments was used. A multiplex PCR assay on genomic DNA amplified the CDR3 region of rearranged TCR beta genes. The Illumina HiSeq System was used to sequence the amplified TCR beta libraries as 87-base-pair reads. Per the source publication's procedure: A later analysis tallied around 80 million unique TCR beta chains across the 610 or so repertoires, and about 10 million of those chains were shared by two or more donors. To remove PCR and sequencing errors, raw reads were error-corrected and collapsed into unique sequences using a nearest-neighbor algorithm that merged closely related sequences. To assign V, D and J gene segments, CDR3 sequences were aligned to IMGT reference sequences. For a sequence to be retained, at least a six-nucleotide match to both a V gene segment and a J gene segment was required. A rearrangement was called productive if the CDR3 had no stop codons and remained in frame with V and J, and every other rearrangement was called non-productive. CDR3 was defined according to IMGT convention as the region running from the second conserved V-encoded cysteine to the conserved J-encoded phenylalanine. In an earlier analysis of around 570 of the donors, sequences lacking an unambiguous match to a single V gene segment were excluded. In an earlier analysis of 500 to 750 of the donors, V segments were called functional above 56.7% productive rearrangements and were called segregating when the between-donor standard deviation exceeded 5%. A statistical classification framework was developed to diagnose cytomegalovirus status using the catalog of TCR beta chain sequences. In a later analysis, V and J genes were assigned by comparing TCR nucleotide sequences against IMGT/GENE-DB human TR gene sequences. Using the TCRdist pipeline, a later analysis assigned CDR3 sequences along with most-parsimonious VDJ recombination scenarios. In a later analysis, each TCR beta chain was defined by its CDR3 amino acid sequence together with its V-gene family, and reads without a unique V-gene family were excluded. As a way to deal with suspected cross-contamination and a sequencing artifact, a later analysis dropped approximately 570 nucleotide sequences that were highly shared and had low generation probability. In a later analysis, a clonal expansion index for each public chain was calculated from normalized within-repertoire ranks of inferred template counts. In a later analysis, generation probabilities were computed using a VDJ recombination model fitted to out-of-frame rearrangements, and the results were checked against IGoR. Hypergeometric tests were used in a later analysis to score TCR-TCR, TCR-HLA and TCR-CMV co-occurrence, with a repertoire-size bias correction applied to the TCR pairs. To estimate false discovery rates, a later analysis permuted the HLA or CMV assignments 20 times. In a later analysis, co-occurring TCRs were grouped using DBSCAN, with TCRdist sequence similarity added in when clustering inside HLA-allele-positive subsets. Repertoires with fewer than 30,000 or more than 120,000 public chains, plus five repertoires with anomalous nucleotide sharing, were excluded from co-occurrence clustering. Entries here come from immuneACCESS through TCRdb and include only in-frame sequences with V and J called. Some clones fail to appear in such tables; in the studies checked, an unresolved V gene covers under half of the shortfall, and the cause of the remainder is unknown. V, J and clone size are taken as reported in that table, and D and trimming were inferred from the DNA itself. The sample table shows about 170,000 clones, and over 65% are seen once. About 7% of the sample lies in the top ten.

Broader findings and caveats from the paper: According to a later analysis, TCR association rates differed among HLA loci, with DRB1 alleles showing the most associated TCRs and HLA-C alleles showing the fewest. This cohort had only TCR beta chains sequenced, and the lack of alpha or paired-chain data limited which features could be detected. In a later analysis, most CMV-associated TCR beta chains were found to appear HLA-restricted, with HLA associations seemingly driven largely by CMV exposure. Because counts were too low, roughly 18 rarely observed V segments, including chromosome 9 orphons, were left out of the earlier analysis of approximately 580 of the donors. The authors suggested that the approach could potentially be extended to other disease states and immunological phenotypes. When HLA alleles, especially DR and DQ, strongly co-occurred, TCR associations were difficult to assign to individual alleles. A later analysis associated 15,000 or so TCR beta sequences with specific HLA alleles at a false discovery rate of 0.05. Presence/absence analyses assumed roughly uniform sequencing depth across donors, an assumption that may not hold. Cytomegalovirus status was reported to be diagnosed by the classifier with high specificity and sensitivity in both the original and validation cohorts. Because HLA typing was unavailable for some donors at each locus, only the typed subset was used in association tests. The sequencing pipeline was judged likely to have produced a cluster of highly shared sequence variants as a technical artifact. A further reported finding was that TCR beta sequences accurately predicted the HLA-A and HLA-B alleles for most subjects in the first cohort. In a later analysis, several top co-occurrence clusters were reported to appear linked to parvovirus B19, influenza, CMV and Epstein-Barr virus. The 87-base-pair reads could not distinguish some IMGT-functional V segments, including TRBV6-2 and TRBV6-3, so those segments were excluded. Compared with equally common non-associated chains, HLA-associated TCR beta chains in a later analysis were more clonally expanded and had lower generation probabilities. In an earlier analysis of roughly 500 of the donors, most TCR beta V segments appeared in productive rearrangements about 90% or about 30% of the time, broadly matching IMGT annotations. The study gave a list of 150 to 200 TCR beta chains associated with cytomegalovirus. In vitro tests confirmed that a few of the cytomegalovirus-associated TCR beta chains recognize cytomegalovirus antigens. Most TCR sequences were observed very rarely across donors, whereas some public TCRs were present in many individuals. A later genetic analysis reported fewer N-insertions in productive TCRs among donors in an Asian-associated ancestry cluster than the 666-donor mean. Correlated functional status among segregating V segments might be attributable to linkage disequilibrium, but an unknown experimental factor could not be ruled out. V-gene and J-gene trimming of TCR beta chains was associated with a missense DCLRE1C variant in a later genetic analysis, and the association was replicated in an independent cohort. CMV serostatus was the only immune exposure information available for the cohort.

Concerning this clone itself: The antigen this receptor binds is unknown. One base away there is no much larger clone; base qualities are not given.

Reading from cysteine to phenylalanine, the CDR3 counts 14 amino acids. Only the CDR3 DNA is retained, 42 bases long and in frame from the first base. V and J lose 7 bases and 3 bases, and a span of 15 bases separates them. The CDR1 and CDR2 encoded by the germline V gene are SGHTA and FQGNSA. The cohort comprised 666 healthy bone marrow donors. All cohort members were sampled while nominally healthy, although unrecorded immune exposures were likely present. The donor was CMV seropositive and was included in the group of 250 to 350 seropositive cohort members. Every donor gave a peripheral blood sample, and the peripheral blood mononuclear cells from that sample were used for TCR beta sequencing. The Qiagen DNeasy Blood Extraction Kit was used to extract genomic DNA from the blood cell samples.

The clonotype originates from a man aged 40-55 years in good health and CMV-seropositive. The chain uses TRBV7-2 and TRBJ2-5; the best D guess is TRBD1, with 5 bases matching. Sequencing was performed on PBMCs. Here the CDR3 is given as CASTPRTTEETQYF. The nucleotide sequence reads TGTGCCAGCACCCCCAGGACAACTGAAGAGACCCAGTACTTC.